This T cell receptor beta chain came from a study of shared clonotypes between healthy human individuals. Sequenced by immunoSEQ multiplex PCR; TCRdb stores in-frame clones only, minus some. The sample shows around 1.4 million clones, just under 99% of them seen only once. Germline V gene lookup returns CDR1 SGHRS and CDR2 YFSETQ. V shed 1 base and J shed 10 bases, with 9 bases lying between them. The CDR3 consists of 13 residues. The chain is built from TRBV5-1 and TRBJ2-6; D unclear. This sequence was found in a man under 40 in good health. Sequenced: naive CD4+ T cells sorted from blood. Specified subset: CD45RA+ positively selected. CDR3 sequence: CASSLWELNVLTF. CDR3 DNA: TGCGCCAGCAGCTTGTGGGAACTGAACGTCCTGACTTTC.